What follows are 13 T cell receptor beta chains derived from one specimen sequenced in a study of T-cell reconstitution after alpha-beta-depleted transplantation in children. Preparation of the TCRbeta library used unique molecular identifiers. TCRdb fed the PCR reads into MiXCR, producing one record per CDR3 protein. The data contain 450,000 to 600,000 distinct CDR3 sequences, 10% to 15% of them singletons. The specimen comprised PBMCs, mostly from graft donor cells, sampled 360 days after TCRalphabeta/CD19-depleted stem cell transplant. These TCRs come from a male patient younger than 18 who had a stem cell transplant for acute myeloid leukemia, so the T cells may come from the graft donor.

This clonotype has at least ten counts. This chain links TRBV9 with TRBJ2-3; D unresolved. This CDR3 has 13 amino acids. V dropped 2 bases and J dropped 2 bases, with 6 bases sitting between them. Germline V gene sequence: CDR1 SGDLS, CDR2 YYNGEE. CDR3 protein: CASSVTFTDTQYF. The CDR3 DNA follows: TGTGCCAGCAGCGTCACCTTCACAGATACGCAGTATTTT.

The chain joins TRBV12-3 or TRBV12-4 to TRBJ1-3; D gene uncertain. With 5 bases removed from V and 4 bases from J, the gap between germline ends came to 15 bases. CDR3 size: 15 residues. The CDR3 loop reads CASSAEPVTGNTIYF. The CDR3 DNA reads TGTGCCAGCAGTGCCGAACCGGTTACGGGAAACACCATATATTTT.

There are a few counts of this clonotype. V and J are TRBV4-3 and TRBJ1-5; TRBD1 is a possible D gene (5 bases). The CDR3 runs to 17 residues. Germline CDR1 and CDR2: LGHNA and YSLEER. The germline V and J ends were trimmed by 0 bases and 2 bases, with 14 bases remaining between them. The CDR3 DNA is TGCGCCAGCAGCCAAGATCGGGGCAGTCCGCGCAATCAGCCCCAGCATTTT. Protein: CASSQDRGSPRNQPQHF.

The chain carries TRBV7-2 and TRBJ2-3, with D perhaps being TRBD1 or TRBD2 (6 bases each). CDR1 and CDR2 from the germline V gene are SGHTA and FQGNSA. There are 14 residues in the CDR3. Trimming pared 1 base from V and 6 bases from J, leaving 11 bases between. The CDR3 DNA reads TGTGCCAGCAGCTTAGTCCGGGGGCAGGATACGCAGTATTTT. Encoded protein: CASSLVRGQDTQYF. Full variable domain (missing parts from reference TRBV7-2 and TRBJ2-3): GAGVSQSPSNKVTEKGKDVELRCDPISGHTALYWYRQSLGQGLEFLIYFQGNSAPDKSGLPSDRFSAERTGGSVSTLTIQRTQQEDSAVYLCASSLVRGQDTQYFGPGTRLTVL.

The chain recombines TRBV12-3 or TRBV12-4 with TRBJ1-4; 9 bases are shared with TRBD1. The CDR3 contains 14 residues. Trimming cost V 5 bases and J 7 bases; bases outside gene matches: 5. In DNA, the CDR3 is TGTGCCAGCAGTCCCGGGACAGGGATTGAAAAACTGTTTTTT. It translates to CASSPGTGIEKLFF.

The J gene is TRBJ2-1, the V gene TRBV30, with 7 bases fitting TRBD2. CDR1 and CDR2 (germline): GTSNPN, SVGIG (reference sequence). The CDR3 is made up of 17 amino acids. With 2 bases clipped from V and 7 bases from J, the junction kept 17 bases outside the gene matches. Here the CDR3 DNA reads TGTGCCTGGAGTACACTTGGCGGGAGTACAACTAGGAATGAGCAGTTCTTC. It translates to CAWSTLGGSTTRNEQFF.

The chain recombines TRBV7-9 with TRBJ2-7; tentative D call: TRBD2 (7 bases). Trimming cost V 5 bases and J 0 bases, with 17 bases left between them. Germline V lookup: CDR1 SEHNR, CDR2 FQNEAQ (reference sequence). The CDR3 covers 16 residues. CDR3 region: CASSPFGGLISYEQYF. Here the CDR3 DNA reads TGTGCCAGCAGCCCTTTCGGGGGGCTCATCTCCTACGAGCAGTACTTC.

The J gene is TRBJ2-4, the V gene TRBV28; the match to TRBD2 covers 14 bases. J gave up 3 bases and V 5 bases, and 6 bases lay outside the gene matches. From germline, CDR1 is MDHEN and CDR2 SYDVKM. CDR3 length: 17 amino acids. In nucleotides, the CDR3 is TGTGCCAGCAGTGGCAGAGGACTAGCGGGAGGCAAAAACATTCAGTACTTC. Amino acid sequence: CASSGRGLAGGKNIQYF. Combining the CDR3 with reference TRBV28 and TRBJ2-4 gives the whole variable domain DVKVTQSSRYLVKRTGEKVFLECVQDMDHENMFWYRQDPGLGLRLIYFSYDVKMKEKGDIPEGYSVSREKKERFSLILESASTNQTSMYLCASSGRGLAGGKNIQYFGAGTRLSVL.

CDR3 nucleotide sequence: TGCAGCGTTGAGGACAGGGGCCGCGTTGGCTACACCTTC. Translation: CSVEDRGRVGYTF. The chain employs TRBV29-1 and TRBJ1-2, with TRBD1 identical over 9 bases. J gave up 7 bases and V 3 bases, and 6 bases lay outside the gene matches. CDR1 SQVTM and CDR2 ANQGSEA come from the germline V gene. The CDR3 extends over 13 amino acids.

This clonotype was detected only a few times. The chain has TRBV7-9 and TRBJ2-3, with 9 bases lining up with TRBD2. J lost 5 bases, V lost 3 bases, and 9 bases had no gene match. The V gene's germline CDR1 is SEHNR and CDR2 FQNEAQ (reference sequence). The CDR3 consists of 16 residues. This CDR3 is CASSLWSGLALDTQYF. CDR3 coding DNA: TGTGCCAGCAGCTTGTGGTCGGGACTAGCCCTAGATACGCAGTATTTT.

The CDR3 coding sequence is TGTGCCTGGACTCCAGGGCAGGATGGCTACACCTTC. It translates to CAWTPGQDGYTF. The chain has TRBV30 and TRBJ1-2, with a possible D match to TRBD1 (5 bases). Germline values: CDR1 GTSNPN, CDR2 SVGIG (reference sequence). V gave up 4 bases and J gave up 6 bases, with 12 bases separating them. The CDR3 contains 12 residues.

This clonotype came up a few times. The rearrangement joins TRBV5-8 to TRBJ2-7; either TRBD1 or TRBD2 may fit D (5 bases each). Germline lookup yields CDR1 SGHTS and CDR2 YDEGEE. The germline V and J ends were trimmed by 1 base and 0 bases, with 14 bases remaining between them. The CDR3 has 16 amino acids. CDR3 amino acids: CASSLTGWGNSYEQYF. In DNA form, the CDR3 reads TGTGCCAGCAGCTTGACGGGCTGGGGGAACTCCTACGAGCAGTACTTC.

This clonotype was seen many times. The chain recombines TRBV6-5 with TRBJ2-1; 15 nucleotides align to TRBD2. Looked up from germline, CDR1 is MNHEY and CDR2 is SVGAGI. J lost 2 bases, V lost 0 bases, and 2 bases had no gene match. The CDR3 runs to 18 residues. CDR3 loop: CASSYSGLAGGPYNEQFF. The CDR3 coding sequence is TGTGCCAGCAGTTACTCTGGACTAGCGGGAGGGCCCTACAATGAGCAGTTCTTC.